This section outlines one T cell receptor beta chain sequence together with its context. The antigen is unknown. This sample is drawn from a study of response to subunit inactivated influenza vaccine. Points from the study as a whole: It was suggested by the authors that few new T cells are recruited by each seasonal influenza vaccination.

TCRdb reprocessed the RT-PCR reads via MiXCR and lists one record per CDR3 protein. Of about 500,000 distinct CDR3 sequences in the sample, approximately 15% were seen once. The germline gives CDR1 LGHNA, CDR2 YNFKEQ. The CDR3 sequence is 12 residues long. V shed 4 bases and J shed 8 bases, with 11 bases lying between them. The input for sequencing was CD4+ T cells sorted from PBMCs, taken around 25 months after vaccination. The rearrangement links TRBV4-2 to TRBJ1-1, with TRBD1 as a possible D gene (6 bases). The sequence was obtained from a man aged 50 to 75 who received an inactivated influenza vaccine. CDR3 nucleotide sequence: TGTGCCAGCAGCCCCGACAGGATGGAAGCTTTCTTT. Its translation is CASSPDRMEAFF.